A selection of T cell receptor beta chains follows, all from one sample in a study of blood T cell repertoires in COVID-19. The table came from immunoSEQ multiplex PCR; TCRdb's copy has only in-frame clones and leaves some out. This table has roughly 180,000 clones, 60% to 85% appearing once. Input material: peripheral blood. The receptor source for this set is a woman aged 60-75 years with COVID-19, enrolled during active disease. CDR3s include the opening cysteine and the closing phenylalanine or tryptophan. D genes are given only for firm matches. Where a row states a size, it is once, few, many or the class of an expanded clone; other rows omit it.

TRBD1	TRBV2	TRBJ2-5	few	TGTGCCACCTGCGGTGGACAGGGCGATGAGACCCAGTACTTC	CATCGGQGDETQYF
TRBD1	TRBV30	TRBJ1-4	NA	TGTGCCTGGAGTGCCGACAGGGGCCGAGAAAAACTGTTTTTT	CAWSADRGREKLFF
TRBD1	TRBV6-2/TRBV6-3	TRBJ1-2	NA	TGTGCCAGCAGTTACTCGGAGGGGGCGCCGAATGGCTACACCTTC	CASSYSEGAPNGYTF
NA	TRBV10-1	TRBJ1-6	NA	TGCGCCAGCGGAACAGAAAATTCACCCCTCCACTTT	CASGTENSPLHF
NA	TRBV7-2	TRBJ1-2	NA	TGTGCCAGCAGCTTAGCAGGGGTAAATGGCTACACCTTC	CASSLAGVNGYTF
NA	TRBV5-5	TRBJ2-5	many	TGTGCCAGCAGCTCTCACTACTTACAAGAGACCCAGTACTTC	CASSSHYLQETQYF
NA	TRBV10-3	TRBJ2-3	NA	TGTGCCATCAGTGAACAAAAGGACAGTGCGACGCAGTATTTT	CAISEQKDSATQYF
NA	TRBV29-1	TRBJ2-1	NA	TGCAGCGTTGCTGTTCCACCAGGGCAAGACAATGAGCAGTTCTTC	CSVAVPPGQDNEQFF
NA	TRBV19	TRBJ1-1	NA	TGTGCCAGTAGACCCCGGGCCACAGGGTCGGCGAGCGACACTGAAGCTTTCTTT	CASRPRATGSASDTEAFF
NA	TRBV24-1	TRBJ1-2	NA	TGTGCCACCAGTGACCCCGGTGAGGATTTCTATGGCTACACCTTC	CATSDPGEDFYGYTF
TRBD1	TRBV28	TRBJ2-7	once	TGTGCCAGCAGTCTGGACAGGGCGGGATCCTACGAGCAGTACTTC	CASSLDRAGSYEQYF
TRBD1	TRBV6-5	TRBJ1-6	NA	TGTGCCAGCAGAGGGACAGGGTCTAATTCACCCCTCCACTTT	CASRGTGSNSPLHF
TRBD2	TRBV9	TRBJ2-2	NA	TGTGCCAGCAGCGGCCCTCGCGGGGGGTCGCCCACCGGGGAGCTGTTTTTT	CASSGPRGGSPTGELFF
NA	TRBV19	TRBJ1-1	NA	TGTGCCAGTAGGATCTCAGGGGAAGTGAACACTGAAGCTTTCTTT	CASRISGEVNTEAFF
NA	TRBV19	TRBJ2-1	NA	TGTGCCAGTAGCCGGAGGAGGGATTCAGGGGAGCAGTTCTTC	CASSRRRDSGEQFF
TRBD1	TRBV4-1	TRBJ1-2	NA	TGCGCCAGCAGCCCGCCTTGGGGACAGGGCCGAGCTAACTATGGCTACACCTTC	CASSPPWGQGRANYGYTF
TRBD1	TRBV27	TRBJ1-5	once	TGTGCCAGCAGGGGACAGGGGGTTCGGCCCCAGCATTTT	CASRGQGVRPQHF
NA	TRBV5-1	TRBJ2-2	NA	TGCGCCAGCAGCTTAACTATTAACACCGGGGAGCTGTTTTTT	CASSLTINTGELFF
NA	TRBV6-5	TRBJ2-3	NA	TGTGCCAGCAGTTACTCGGGGGGACGGGATACGCAGTATTTT	CASSYSGGRDTQYF
NA	TRBV28	TRBJ2-1	NA	TGTGCCAGTTCCCAGGCGAACTCCTACAATGAGCAGTTCTTC	CASSQANSYNEQFF
TRBD2	TRBV6-4	TRBJ2-3	NA	TGTGCCAGCAGTCTCCTAGCGGGAGCGGTGGATACGCAGTATTTT	CASSLLAGAVDTQYF
NA	TRBV5-1	TRBJ1-6	NA	TGCGCCAGCAAGGACAGCGGGGATAGGTCACCCCTCCACTTT	CASKDSGDRSPLHF
NA	TRBV15	TRBJ2-2	few	TGTGCCACCAGCAGAGATCAGGGGAACACCGGGGAGCTGTTTTTT	CATSRDQGNTGELFF
NA	TRBV2	TRBJ1-2	NA	TGTGCCAGCAGTGAAAGCCACAACTATGGCTACACCTTC	CASSESHNYGYTF
NA	TRBV7-9	TRBJ2-5	NA	TGTGCCAGCAGCTTGAGGGGGAGTATACAAGAGACCCAGTACTTC	CASSLRGSIQETQYF
NA	TRBV9	TRBJ2-7	once	TGTGCCAGCAGTATGGGCGGGACCTACGAGCAGTACTTC	CASSMGGTYEQYF
TRBD1	TRBV19	TRBJ1-1	few	TGTGCCAGTAGTATCAGACAGGGGAACACTGAAGCTTTCTTT	CASSIRQGNTEAFF
TRBD2	TRBV3-1/TRBV3-2	TRBJ2-3	NA	TGTGCCAGCAGCCAAGCCGGCGGGGGGGCCACAGATACGCAGTATTTT	CASSQAGGGATDTQYF
TRBD1	TRBV11-2	TRBJ1-1	NA	TGTGCCAGCAGCTCCTTGGGACAGGTGAACACTGAAGCTTTCTTT	CASSSLGQVNTEAFF
TRBD2	TRBV18	TRBJ2-1	few	TGTGCCAGCTCATCGATGACTAGCGGGATTAATGAGCAGTTCTTC	CASSSMTSGINEQFF
NA	TRBV19	TRBJ1-5	NA	TGTGCCAGTAGTTCTATAGGTCGGGTTAGTCAGCCCCAGCATTTT	CASSSIGRVSQPQHF
TRBD2	TRBV6-1	TRBJ2-1	NA	TGTGCCAGCAGTGCGACTAGCAGGAGCTCCTACAATGAGCAGTTCTTC	CASSATSRSSYNEQFF
TRBD1	TRBV6-5	TRBJ2-5	NA	TGTGCCAGCAGTCCCGACAGGGGGCAAGAGACCCAGTACTTC	CASSPDRGQETQYF
NA	TRBV7-3	TRBJ2-2	NA	TGTGCCAGCAGGGAGACCCTTTCCGGGGAGCTGTTTTTT	CASRETLSGELFF
NA	TRBV28	TRBJ1-1	few	TGTGCCAGCACCTCAGCCAGGCTAGAAGCTTTCTTT	CASTSARLEAFF
TRBD1	TRBV7-3	TRBJ2-1	NA	TGTGCCAGCAGCTTAGGCCAGGGGGCGAATGAGCAGTTCTTC	CASSLGQGANEQFF
TRBD1	TRBV7-3	TRBJ2-1	NA	TGTGCCAGCAGCTTAATGCCGGCATGGGCAGGGGGCAGTGAGCAGTTCTTC	CASSLMPAWAGGSEQFF
TRBD1	TRBV5-1	TRBJ1-6	NA	TGCGCCAGCAGCCCCGGACAGGGGGTCGGTTCACCCCTCCACTTT	CASSPGQGVGSPLHF
NA	TRBV5-4	TRBJ2-3	once	TGTGCCACTCTCGGGGATACGCAGTATTTT	CATLGDTQYF
TRBD1	TRBV2	TRBJ1-2	NA	TGTGCCAGCAGTGAATCTCAGGGGGCAATCAATGGCTACACCTTC	CASSESQGAINGYTF
TRBD1	TRBV5-1	TRBJ1-4	NA	TGCGCCAGCACTCTAGGGGGCGTAGGGGAAAAACTGTTTTTT	CASTLGGVGEKLFF
NA	TRBV14	TRBJ2-7	NA	TGTGCCAGCAGCCAAGCCGGGTTAGGAGGGGGCGGAGAGCAGTACTTC	CASSQAGLGGGGEQYF
TRBD1	TRBV5-1	TRBJ2-5	NA	TGCGCCAGCAGCTTCGGACAGGGGAAAGAGACCCAGTACTTC	CASSFGQGKETQYF
NA	TRBV4-3	TRBJ1-5	NA	TGCGCCAGCAGCCAAGACCGGGGGTGGCAGCCCCAGCATTTT	CASSQDRGWQPQHF
TRBD1	TRBV7-9	TRBJ1-4	NA	TGTGCCAGCAGCTCGTCCGGGACAGGGGGCAGGGAAAAACTGTTTTTT	CASSSSGTGGREKLFF
TRBD1	TRBV6-5	TRBJ2-2	NA	TGTGCCACCCGGCGCGGGACAGGGAACACCGGGGAGCTGTTTTTT	CATRRGTGNTGELFF